This TCR beta chain is drawn from a study of naive and memory T cell subsets. The CDR3 sequence is 15 residues long. V lost 6 bases to trimming and J lost 2 bases, with 16 bases between them. Germline CDR1 is MDHEN and CDR2 is SYDVKM. The beta constant-region primer was an equimolar mix of two oligonucleotides covering TRBC1 and TRBC2. The ligated cDNA underwent four PCR rounds using SP2 and nested alpha and beta constant-region primers. TCRdb called the UMI-ligation and nested PCR reads again in MiXCR, with one record for every CDR3 protein. This sample has roughly 150,000 distinct CDR3 sequences; roughly 20% occur once, and the top ten carry 0.11%. General study results and limits: Over 95% of naive TCR sequences appeared only once after error correction, unlike memory subsets. Especially in CD8 cells, naive repertoires contained a few larger clonotypes, possibly CD45RA-re-expressing memory cells.

This clonotype was counted between two and nine times. The antigen remains unidentified. This TCR came from a human donor in good health. Sequenced material: naive CD4+ T cells from blood. The rearrangement links TRBV28 to TRBJ2-5, with D possibly being TRBD1 (5 bases). For the CDR3, the DNA is TGTGCCAGCAGCCTTACTGGGGCCAAGCAAGAGACCCAGTACTTC. Translating it yields CASSLTGAKQETQYF.